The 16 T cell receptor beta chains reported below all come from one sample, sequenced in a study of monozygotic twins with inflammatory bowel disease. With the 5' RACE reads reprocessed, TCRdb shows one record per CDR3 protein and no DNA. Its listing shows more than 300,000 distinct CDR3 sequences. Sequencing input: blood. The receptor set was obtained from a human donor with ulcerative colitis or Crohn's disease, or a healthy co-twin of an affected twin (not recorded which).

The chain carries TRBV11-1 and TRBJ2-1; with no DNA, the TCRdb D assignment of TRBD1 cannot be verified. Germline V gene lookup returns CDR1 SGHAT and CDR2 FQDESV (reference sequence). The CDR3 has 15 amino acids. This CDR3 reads CASSPAPLAKNEQFF. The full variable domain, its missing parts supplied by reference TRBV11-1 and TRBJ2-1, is EAEVAQSPRYKITEKSQAVAFWCDPISGHATLYWYRQILGQGPELLVQFQDESVVDDSQLPKDRFSAERLKGVDSTLKIQPAELGDSAMYLCASSPAPLAKNEQFFGPGTRLTVL.

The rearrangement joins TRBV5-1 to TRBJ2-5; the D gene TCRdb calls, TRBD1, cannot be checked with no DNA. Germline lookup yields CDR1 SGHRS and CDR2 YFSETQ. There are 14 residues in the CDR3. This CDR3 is CASYRDRSQETQYF.

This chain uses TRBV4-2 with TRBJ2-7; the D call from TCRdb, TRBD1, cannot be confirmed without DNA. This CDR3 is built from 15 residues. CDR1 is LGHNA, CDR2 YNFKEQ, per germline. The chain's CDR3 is CASSLGAGDLLEQYF.

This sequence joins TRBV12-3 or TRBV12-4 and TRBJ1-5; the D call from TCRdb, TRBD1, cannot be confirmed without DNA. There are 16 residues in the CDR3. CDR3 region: CASSSRTGVDNQPQHF.

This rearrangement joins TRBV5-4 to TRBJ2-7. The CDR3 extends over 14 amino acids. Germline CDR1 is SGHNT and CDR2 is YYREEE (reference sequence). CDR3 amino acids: CASSLVVGSYEQYF.

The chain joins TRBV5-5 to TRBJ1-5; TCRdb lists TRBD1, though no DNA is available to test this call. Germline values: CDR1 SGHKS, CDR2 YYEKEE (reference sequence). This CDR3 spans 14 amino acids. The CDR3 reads CASSLGQGLRPQHF. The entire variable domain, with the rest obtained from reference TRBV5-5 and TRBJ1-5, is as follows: DAGVTQSPTHLIKTRGQQVTLRCSPISGHKSVSWYQQVLGQGPQFIFQYYEKEERGRGNFPDRFSARQFPNYSSELNVNALLLGDSALYLCASSLGQGLRPQHFGDGTRLSIL.

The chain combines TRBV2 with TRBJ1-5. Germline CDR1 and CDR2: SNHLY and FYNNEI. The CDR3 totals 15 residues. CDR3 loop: CASRPRRQGGQPQHF. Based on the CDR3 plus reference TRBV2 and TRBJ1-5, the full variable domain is EPEVTQTPSHQVTQMGQEVILRCVPISNHLYFYWYRQILGQKVEFLVSFYNNEISEKSEIFDDQFSVERPDGSNFTLKIRSTKLEDSAMYFCASRPRRQGGQPQHFGDGTRLSIL.

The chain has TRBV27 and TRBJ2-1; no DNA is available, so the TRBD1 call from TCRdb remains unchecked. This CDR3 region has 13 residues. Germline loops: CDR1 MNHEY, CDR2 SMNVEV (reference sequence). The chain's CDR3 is CASNSGFYNEQFF.

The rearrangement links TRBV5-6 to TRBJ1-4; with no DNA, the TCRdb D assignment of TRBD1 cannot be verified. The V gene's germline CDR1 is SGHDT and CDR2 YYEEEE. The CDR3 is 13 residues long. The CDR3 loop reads CASSLTGYEKLFF.

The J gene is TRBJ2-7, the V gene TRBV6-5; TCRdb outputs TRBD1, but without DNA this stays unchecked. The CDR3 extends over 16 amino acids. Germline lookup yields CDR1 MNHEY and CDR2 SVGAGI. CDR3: CASSYYRDSVPYEQYF.

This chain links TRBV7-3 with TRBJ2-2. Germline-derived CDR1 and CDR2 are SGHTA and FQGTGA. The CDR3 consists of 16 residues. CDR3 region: CASSSSHVLNTGELFF.

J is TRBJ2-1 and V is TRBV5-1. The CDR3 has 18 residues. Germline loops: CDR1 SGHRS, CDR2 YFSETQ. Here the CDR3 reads CASSLASRPRSSYNEQFF.

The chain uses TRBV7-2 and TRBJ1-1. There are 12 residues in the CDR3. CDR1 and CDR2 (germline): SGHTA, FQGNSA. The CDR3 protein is CASSLRRPLAFF. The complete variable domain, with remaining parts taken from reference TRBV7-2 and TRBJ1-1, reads GAGVSQSPSNKVTEKGKDVELRCDPISGHTALYWYRQSLGQGLEFLIYFQGNSAPDKSGLPSDRFSAERTGGSVSTLTIQRTQQEDSAVYLCASSLRRPLAFFGQGTRLTVV.

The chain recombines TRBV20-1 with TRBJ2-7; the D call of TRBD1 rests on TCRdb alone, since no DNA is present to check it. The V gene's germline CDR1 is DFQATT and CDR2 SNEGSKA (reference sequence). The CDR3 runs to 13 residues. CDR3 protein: CSATWDNSYEQYF.

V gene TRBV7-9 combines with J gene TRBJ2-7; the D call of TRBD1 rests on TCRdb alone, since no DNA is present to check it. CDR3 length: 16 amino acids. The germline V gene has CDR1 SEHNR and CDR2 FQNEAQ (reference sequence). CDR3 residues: CASSLNFRGGSYEQYF.

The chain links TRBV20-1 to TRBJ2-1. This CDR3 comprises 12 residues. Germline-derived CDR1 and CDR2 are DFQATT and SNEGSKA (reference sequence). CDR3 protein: CSARDLSDEQFF.